These 25 T cell receptor beta chains came from one sample sequenced in a study of blood T cell repertoires in COVID-19. Libraries were prepared by immunoSEQ multiplex PCR; TCRdb keeps only in-frame clonotypes and omits some of them. The top ten hold more than 8.5% of the sample, which has about 310,000 clones, 87% seen once. The sample consisted of PBMCs or T cells enriched from blood (not recorded which). Source of these receptors: a woman younger than 30 who had recovered from COVID-19.

The rearrangement joins TRBV4-3 to TRBJ1-2, with a possible D match to TRBD1 (6 bases). The CDR3 extends over 15 amino acids. CDR1 LGHNA and CDR2 YSLEER come from the germline V gene. The germline V and J ends were trimmed by 0 bases and 6 bases, with 14 bases remaining between them. This CDR3 is CASSQEGTGYDGYTF. The CDR3 DNA follows: TGCGCCAGCAGCCAAGAGGGAACAGGGTATGATGGCTACACCTTC.

The chain is built from TRBV6-5 and TRBJ2-7; 10 bases fit TRBD2. This CDR3 has 15 residues. The trim removed 2 bases at V and 4 bases at J, leaving 5 bases unmatched. Germline assignment: CDR1 MNHEY and CDR2 SVGAGI. CDR3 in amino acids: CASSYLAGARYEQYF. CDR3 bases: TGTGCCAGCAGTTACCTAGCGGGAGCACGTTACGAGCAGTACTTC.

The chain links TRBV28 to TRBJ1-5; 7 nucleotides agree with TRBD1. The germline V gene encodes CDR1 MDHEN and CDR2 SYDVKM. Trimming took 6 bases from V and 7 from J; bases not matched to a gene: 3. The CDR3 length is 12 residues. The CDR3 loop reads CASRYRGQPQHF. CDR3 sequence (DNA): TGTGCCAGCAGGTACAGGGGACAGCCCCAGCATTTT.

V gene TRBV6-5 combines with J gene TRBJ2-1; TRBD1 matches at 7 bases. The CDR3 totals 14 residues. The junction had 6 bases not matched to a gene; V was cut back by 5 bases and J by 5 bases. Germline V gene data show CDR1 as MNHEY and CDR2 as SVGAGI. CDR3 residues: CASSTRDRNNEQFF. CDR3 sequence (DNA): TGTGCCAGCAGTACACGGGACAGAAACAATGAGCAGTTCTTC.

The CDR3 DNA reads as TGTGCCAGCAGTGTTGGGCGTCCTAGCACAGATACGCAGTATTTT. Protein product: CASSVGRPSTDTQYF. The V call is TRBV2, the J call TRBJ2-3; D remains ambiguous. Trimming removed 4 bases from V and 0 bases from J, with 11 bases in between. CDR1 is SNHLY and CDR2 is FYNNEI in the germline V gene. The CDR3 is made up of 15 amino acids. The whole variable domain, filled in from reference TRBV2 and TRBJ2-3, reads EPEVTQTPSHQVTQMGQEVILRCVPISNHLYFYWYRQILGQKVEFLVSFYNNEISEKSEIFDDQFSVERPDGSNFTLKIRSTKLEDSAMYFCASSVGRPSTDTQYFGPGTRLTVL.

The J gene is TRBJ2-7, the V gene TRBV11-2; TRBD1 agrees at 9 bases. V shed 5 bases and J 2 bases; nucleotides not matched to a gene: 7. Germline CDR1 and CDR2: SGHAT and FQNNGV. This CDR3 comprises 15 residues. CDR3: CASSPGTGRTYEQYF. The DNA for the CDR3 is TGTGCCAGCAGCCCTGGGACAGGGAGAACCTACGAGCAGTACTTC.

A note on this clone: Other DNA sequences in the same sample also yield this CDR3. The genes are TRBV7-2 and TRBJ2-7, with TRBD1 as a possible D gene (5 bases). Germline V gene sequence: CDR1 SGHTA, CDR2 FQGNSA. The V end was cut by 1 base, the J end by 2 bases, with 9 bases between. This CDR3 is 14 amino acids long. The CDR3 DNA sequence: TGTGCCAGCAGCTTAGTTGGCAGGGCCTACGAGCAGTACTTC. Protein sequence: CASSLVGRAYEQYF. Complete variable domain (other parts from reference TRBV7-2 and TRBJ2-7): GAGVSQSPSNKVTEKGKDVELRCDPISGHTALYWYRQSLGQGLEFLIYFQGNSAPDKSGLPSDRFSAERTGGSVSTLTIQRTQQEDSAVYLCASSLVGRAYEQYFGPGTRLTVT.

The chain links TRBV27 to TRBJ2-5; 7 bases fit TRBD2. The V and J ends lost 5 bases and 4 bases, in that order; junction bases with no gene match: 10. The CDR3 has 15 residues. Germline CDR1 is MNHEY and CDR2 is SMNVEV (reference sequence). The CDR3 bases are TGTGCCAGCAGTCGCCGGCGGGAGACGGGAGAGACCCAGTACTTC. Translating gives CASSRRRETGETQYF.

The chain joins TRBV10-1 to TRBJ1-1, with no clear D. The V end lost 0 bases, the J end lost 4 bases, and 6 bases lay between the germline ends. This CDR3 is 13 amino acids long. Germline values: CDR1 WNHNN, CDR2 SYGVQD (reference sequence). DNA for the CDR3: TGCGCCAGCAGTGAGTCTTGGCTCACTGAAGCTTTCTTT. Its protein is CASSESWLTEAFF.

V and J are TRBV3-1 (or the pseudogene TRBV3-2) and TRBJ2-5; maybe TRBD2 (7 bases). The V end lost 0 bases, the J end lost 9 bases, and 17 bases lay between the germline ends. Germline V CDR1 and CDR2: LGHDT, YNNKEL (reference sequence). The CDR3 runs to 15 residues. For the CDR3, the DNA is TGTGCCAGCAGCCAAGACTACGGGGGGCCCAGGGCCCAGTACTTC. It specifies CASSQDYGGPRAQYF.

The chain recombines TRBV9 with TRBJ2-1; the match to TRBD2 covers 9 bases. The CDR3 has 15 amino acids. CDR1 and CDR2 from the germline V gene are SGDLS and YYNGEE. V shed 0 bases and J 7 bases; nucleotides not matched to a gene: 5. The CDR3 DNA follows: TGTGCCAGCAGCGTAGGAAGCGGGGGGAGGAATGAGCAGTTCTTC. Translating it yields CASSVGSGGRNEQFF.

The chain combines TRBV7-8 with TRBJ2-7, with TRBD2 matching over 9 bases. Germline V gene sequence: CDR1 SGHVS, CDR2 FQNEAQ. Trimming removed 7 bases from V and 2 bases from J; junction bases left unmatched: 6. This CDR3 region has 14 residues. The CDR3 loop is CASKGAGGTYEQYF. The CDR3 region has the DNA TGTGCCAGCAAAGGGGCGGGGGGGACCTACGAGCAGTACTTC.

CDR3 region: CASSSPDRGLTAFF. In DNA, the CDR3 is TGTGCCAGCAGCTCACCGGACAGGGGGCTCACAGCTTTCTTT. This chain joins TRBV7-9 and TRBJ1-1; the match to TRBD1 covers 11 bases. Germline V gene lookup returns CDR1 SEHNR and CDR2 FQNEAQ (reference sequence). V was clipped by 4 bases and J by 10 bases; unmatched bases: 8. The CDR3 extends over 14 amino acids.

V gene TRBV28 combines with J gene TRBJ2-3, with TRBD2 identical over 10 bases. J gave up 0 bases and V 6 bases, and 6 bases lay outside the gene matches. Germline V CDR1 and CDR2: MDHEN, SYDVKM. This CDR3 has 16 amino acids. This chain's CDR3 is CASRPLLAGSTDTQYF. DNA of the CDR3: TGTGCCAGCAGGCCCTTACTAGCGGGAAGCACAGATACGCAGTATTTT.

CDR3 DNA sequence: TGTGCCAGCAGTGAAGTTGGTCGGGGGGCTTTCTTT. Its protein product is CASSEVGRGAFF. The chain carries TRBV2 and TRBJ1-1, with D possibly matching TRBD1 (5 bases). Germline CDR1 reads SNHLY; CDR2 reads FYNNEI. The V and J ends lost 1 base and 11 bases respectively, with 11 bases between them. This CDR3 contains 12 residues.

The rearrangement joins TRBV7-2 to TRBJ1-2, with 10 nucleotides matching TRBD1. The CDR3 is 13 residues long. The trim removed 5 bases at V and 7 bases at J, leaving 4 bases unmatched. Germline CDR1 and CDR2: SGHTA and FQGNSA. CDR3 region: CASSPGTGVGYTF. The CDR3 nucleotides read TGTGCCAGCAGCCCCGGGACAGGGGTTGGCTACACCTTC.

This chain links TRBV2 with TRBJ1-1; D possibly corresponds to TRBD1 (6 bases). There are 17 residues in the CDR3. Trimming shortened V by 4 bases and J by 0 bases, and 18 bases separated the two germline ends. Germline CDR1 and CDR2: SNHLY and FYNNEI. The CDR3 bases are TGTGCCAGCAGTGGGTCCGTGGGACAAACCATGAACACTGAAGCTTTCTTT. It codes for CASSGSVGQTMNTEAFF.

CDR3: CASSIDRASTGELFF. The CDR3 region has the DNA TGTGCCAGCAGCATCGACAGGGCGAGCACCGGGGAGCTGTTTTTT. The gene calls are TRBV7-6 and TRBJ2-2, with 7 bases identical to TRBD1. Germline trimming cut 5 bases from V and 4 bases from J; bases unmatched to any gene: 7. This CDR3 has 15 amino acids. Germline assignment: CDR1 SGHVS and CDR2 FNYEAQ. The entire variable domain, with the rest obtained from reference TRBV7-6 and TRBJ2-2, is as follows: GAGVSQSPRYKVTKRGQDVALRCDPISGHVSLYWYRQALGQGPEFLTYFNYEAQQDKSGLPNDRFSAERPEGSISTLTIQRTEQRDSAMYRCASSIDRASTGELFFGEGSRLTVL.

The chain links TRBV14 to TRBJ2-5, with D possibly matching TRBD1 (8 bases). V was cut by 0 bases and J by 4 bases, with 15 bases left in between. Germline loops: CDR1 SGHDN, CDR2 FVKESK. The CDR3 extends over 16 amino acids. The DNA of the CDR3 is TGTGCCAGCAGCCAAGAAATACAGGGGGGGACAGAGACCCAGTACTTC. Its protein is CASSQEIQGGTETQYF.

J is TRBJ1-1 and V is TRBV18, with D possibly matching TRBD1 (5 bases). Trimming pared 3 bases from V and 6 bases from J, leaving 20 bases between. In germline, CDR1 is KGHSH, CDR2 LQKENI. There are 16 residues in the CDR3. In nucleotides, the CDR3 is TGTGCCAGCTCACCCTCTTCGTCGGGGGTTGGAGCTGAAGCTTTCTTT. Translating it yields CASSPSSSGVGAEAFF.

The chain links TRBV2 to TRBJ1-4; D perhaps matches TRBD1 (5 bases). There are 13 residues in the CDR3. V was pared by 4 bases and J by 8 bases, with 11 bases between. Germline V CDR1 and CDR2: SNHLY, FYNNEI. CDR3 sequence reads: CASSVETDEKLFF. CDR3 sequence (DNA): TGTGCCAGCAGTGTAGAGACAGACGAAAAACTGTTTTTT.

This clone was found once. The V call is TRBV12-3 or TRBV12-4, the J call TRBJ1-2, with 7 nucleotides matching TRBD1. Trimming cost V 6 bases and J 5 bases; bases outside gene matches: 6. This CDR3 comprises 13 residues. Here the CDR3 DNA reads TGTGCCAGCAGCGCCGACAGGGTATATGGCTACACCTTC. Protein: CASSADRVYGYTF.

This sequence joins TRBV18 and TRBJ1-2, with TRBD1 as a possible D gene (5 bases). Germline-derived CDR1 and CDR2 are KGHSH and LQKENI. The CDR3 runs to 15 residues. The V gene lost 0 bases and the J gene lost 4 bases, with 12 bases spanning the gap. CDR3 DNA: TGTGCCAGCTCACCACCGAAGGGGATAGCCTATGGCTACACCTTC. The encoded protein is CASSPPKGIAYGYTF.

This chain links TRBV7-3 with TRBJ2-3; tentatively, D is TRBD1 (8 bases). V lost 6 bases, J lost 4 bases, and 17 bases lay in between. The length of the CDR3 is 15 residues. Germline lookup yields CDR1 SGHTA and CDR2 FQGTGA. The CDR3 region is CASRRTGRESDTQYF. The CDR3 DNA is TGTGCCAGCAGACGGACAGGGCGGGAGTCAGATACGCAGTATTTT.

The chain recombines TRBV15 with TRBJ1-1, with D maybe TRBD1 (5 bases). Germline V CDR1 and CDR2: LNHNV, YYDKDF (reference sequence). This CDR3 has 15 residues. Trimming shortened V by 3 bases and J by 5 bases, and 16 bases separated the two germline ends. Here the CDR3 reads CATSSGLGARTEAFF. In DNA form, the CDR3 reads TGTGCCACCAGCAGCGGGTTAGGGGCGAGAACTGAAGCTTTCTTT.